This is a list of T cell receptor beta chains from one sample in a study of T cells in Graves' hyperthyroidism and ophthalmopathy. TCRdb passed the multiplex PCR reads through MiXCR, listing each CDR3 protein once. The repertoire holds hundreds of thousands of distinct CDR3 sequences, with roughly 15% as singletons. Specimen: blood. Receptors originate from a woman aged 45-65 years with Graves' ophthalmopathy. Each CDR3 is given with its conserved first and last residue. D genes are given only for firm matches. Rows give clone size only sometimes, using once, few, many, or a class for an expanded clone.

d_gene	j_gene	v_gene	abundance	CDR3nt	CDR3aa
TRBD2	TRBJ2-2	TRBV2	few	TGTGCCAGCACCTTACTAGCGGGCGGAACCGGGGAGCTGTTTTTT	CASTLLAGGTGELFF
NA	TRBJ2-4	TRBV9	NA	TGTGCCAGCAGCGCCGGGAGAGGAAACAAAAACATTCAGTACTTC	CASSAGRGNKNIQYF
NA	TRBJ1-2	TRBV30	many	TGTGCCTGGACCGCCAGCTATGGCTACACCTTC	CAWTASYGYTF
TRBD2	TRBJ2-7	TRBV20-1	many	TGCAGTGCTAGAGATTTTGGCGGCGGGGGATTTTACGAGCAGTACTTC	CSARDFGGGGFYEQYF
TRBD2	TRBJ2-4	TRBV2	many	TGTGCCAGCCGCTCGGACGGCGGGGGCATTCAGTACTTC	CASRSDGGGIQYF
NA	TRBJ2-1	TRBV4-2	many	TGTGCCAGCAGCCCCTCCCCGGTGGGGAGTGGCAACAATGAGCAGTTCTTC	CASSPSPVGSGNNEQFF
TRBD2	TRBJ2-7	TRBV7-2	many	TGTGCCAGCAGCCGGGGACTAGCGGCTTACGAGCAGTACTTC	CASSRGLAAYEQYF
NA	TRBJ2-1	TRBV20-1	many	TGCAGTGCTATTGTCGGGAACGACAATGAGCAGTTCTTC	CSAIVGNDNEQFF
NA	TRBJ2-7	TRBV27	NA	TGTGCCAGCAGGGGGGGCGCCGACAGGGACGAGCAGTACTTC	CASRGGADRDEQYF
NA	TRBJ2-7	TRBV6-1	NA	TGTGCCAGCAGCCGAACCACACCCCTCGAGCAGTACTTC	CASSRTTPLEQYF
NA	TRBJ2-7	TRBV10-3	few	TGTGCCATCAGTGAGCCGACCTTAACGGGAGTCGACTCCTACGAGCAGTACTTC	CAISEPTLTGVDSYEQYF
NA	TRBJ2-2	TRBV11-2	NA	TGTGCCAGCAGCTTAGAGGCAGGGTACGGGGAGCTGTTTTTT	CASSLEAGYGELFF
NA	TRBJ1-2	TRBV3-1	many	TGTGCCAGCAGCCAAGACCCCCTGGGACGGTGGGCTAACTATGGCTACACCTTC	CASSQDPLGRWANYGYTF
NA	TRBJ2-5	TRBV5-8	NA	TGTGCCAGCAGCTTGGAGTGGGAGGGGGGAGAGACCCAGTACTTC	CASSLEWEGGETQYF
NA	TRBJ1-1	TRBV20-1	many	TGCAGTGCTAGATATTCGGGCTTTAACACTGAAGCTTTCTTT	CSARYSGFNTEAFF
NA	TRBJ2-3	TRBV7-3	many	TGTGCCAGCAGCCCAGACAGTTTCACGCAGTATTTT	CASSPDSFTQYF
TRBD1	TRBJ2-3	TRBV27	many	TGTGCCAGCAGTTTGGGACAGGGCTTGAGCACAGATACGCAGTATTTT	CASSLGQGLSTDTQYF
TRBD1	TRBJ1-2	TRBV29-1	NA	TGCAGCGTTGAAGACGAGAGCAGAGGACAGGATTTTTACACCTTC	CSVEDESRGQDFYTF
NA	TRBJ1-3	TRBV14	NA	TGTGCCAGCAGCGTCAGCGTCTCTGGAAACACCATATATTTT	CASSVSVSGNTIYF
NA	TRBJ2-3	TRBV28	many	TGTGCCAGCAGTATCGTTGGGGTAGCGGATACGCAGTATTTT	CASSIVGVADTQYF
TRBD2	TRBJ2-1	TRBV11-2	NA	TGTGCCAGCGGGGGACTAGCGGGATGGAATGAGCAGTTCTTC	CASGGLAGWNEQFF
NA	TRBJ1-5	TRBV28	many	TGTGCCAGCAGTTCCGGGACAACAGACAATCAGCCCCAGCATTTT	CASSSGTTDNQPQHF
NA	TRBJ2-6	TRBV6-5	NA	TGTGCCAGCAGTTACTCAATAATTGGACAGCCGAGCTCTGGGGCCAACGTCCTGACTTTC	CASSYSIIGQPSSGANVLTF
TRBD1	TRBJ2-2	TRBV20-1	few	TGCAGTGCCCCCGGGACAGGGAGGGCCGGGGAGCTGTTTTTT	CSAPGTGRAGELFF
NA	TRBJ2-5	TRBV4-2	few	TGTGCCAGCAGCCAAAGTAACTTAGCGCACCTCCAAGAGACCCAGTACTTC	CASSQSNLAHLQETQYF
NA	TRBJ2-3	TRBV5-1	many	TGCGCCAGCAGCGCACGAGCGACTGAAATGAGAGATACGCAGTATTTT	CASSARATEMRDTQYF
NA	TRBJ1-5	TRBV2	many	TGTGCCAGCAGTGAGACCTCGGGCAGCAGTCAGCCCCAGCATTTT	CASSETSGSSQPQHF
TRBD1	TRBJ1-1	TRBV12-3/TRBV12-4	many	TGTGCCAGCAGTTTAGCGGGTAAGGGGGCTGCAGCTGAAGCTTTCTTT	CASSLAGKGAAAEAFF
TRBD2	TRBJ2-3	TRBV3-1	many	TGTGCCAGCAGCCAAGGCGGGGCTAGCGGGTCCCACACAGATACGCAGTATTTT	CASSQGGASGSHTDTQYF